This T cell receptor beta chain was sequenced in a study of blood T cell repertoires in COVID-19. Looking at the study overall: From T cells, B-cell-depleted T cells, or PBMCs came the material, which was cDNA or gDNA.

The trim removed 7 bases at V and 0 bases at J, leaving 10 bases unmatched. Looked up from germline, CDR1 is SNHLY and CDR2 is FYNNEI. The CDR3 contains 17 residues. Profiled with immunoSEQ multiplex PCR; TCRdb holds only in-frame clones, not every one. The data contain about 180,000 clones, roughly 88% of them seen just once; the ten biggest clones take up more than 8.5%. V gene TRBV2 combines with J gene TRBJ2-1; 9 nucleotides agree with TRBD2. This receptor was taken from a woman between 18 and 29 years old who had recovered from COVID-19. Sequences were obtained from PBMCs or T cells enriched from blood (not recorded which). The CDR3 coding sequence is TGTGCCAGCAACCAATGGACTAGCGCGAGCTCCTACAATGAGCAGTTCTTC. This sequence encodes CASNQWTSASSYNEQFF.